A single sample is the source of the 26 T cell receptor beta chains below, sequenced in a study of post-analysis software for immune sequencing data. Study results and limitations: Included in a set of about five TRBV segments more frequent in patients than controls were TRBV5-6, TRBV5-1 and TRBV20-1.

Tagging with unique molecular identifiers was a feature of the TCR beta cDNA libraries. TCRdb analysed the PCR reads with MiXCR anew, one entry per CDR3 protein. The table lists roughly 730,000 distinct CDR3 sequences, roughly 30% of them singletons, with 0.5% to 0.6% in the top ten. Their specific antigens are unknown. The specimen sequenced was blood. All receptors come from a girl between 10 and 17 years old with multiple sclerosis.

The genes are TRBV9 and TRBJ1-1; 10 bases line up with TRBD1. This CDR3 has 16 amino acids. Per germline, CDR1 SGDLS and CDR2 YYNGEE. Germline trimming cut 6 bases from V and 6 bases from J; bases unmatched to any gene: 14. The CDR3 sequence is CASMTGTGAAQPEAFF. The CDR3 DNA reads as TGTGCCAGCATGACCGGGACAGGGGCCGCCCAGCCTGAAGCTTTCTTT.

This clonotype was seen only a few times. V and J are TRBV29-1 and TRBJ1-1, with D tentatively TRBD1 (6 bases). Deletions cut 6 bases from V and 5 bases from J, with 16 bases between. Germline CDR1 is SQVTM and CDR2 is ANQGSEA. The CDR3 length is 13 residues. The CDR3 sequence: CSVMEGGLTEAFF. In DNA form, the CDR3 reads TGCAGCGTGATGGAGGGGGGCCTGACTGAAGCTTTCTTT.

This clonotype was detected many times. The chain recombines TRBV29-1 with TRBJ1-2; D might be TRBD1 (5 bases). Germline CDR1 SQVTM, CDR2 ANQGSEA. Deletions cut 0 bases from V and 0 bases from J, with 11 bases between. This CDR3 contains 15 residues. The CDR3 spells CSVEDWPGPNYGYTF. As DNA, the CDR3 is TGCAGCGTTGAAGATTGGCCGGGGCCTAACTATGGCTACACCTTC. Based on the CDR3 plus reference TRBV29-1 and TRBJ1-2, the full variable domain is SAVISQKPSRDICQRGTSLTIQCQVDSQVTMMFWYRQQPGQSLTLIATANQGSEATYESGFVIDKFPISRPNLTFSTLTVSNMSPEDSSIYLCSVEDWPGPNYGYTFGSGTRLTVV.

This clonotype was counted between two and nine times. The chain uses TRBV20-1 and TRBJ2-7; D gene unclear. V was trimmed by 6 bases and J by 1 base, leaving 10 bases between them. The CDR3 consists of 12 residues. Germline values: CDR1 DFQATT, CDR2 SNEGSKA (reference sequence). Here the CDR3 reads CSAPTESYEQYF. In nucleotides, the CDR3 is TGCAGTGCGCCGACGGAATCCTACGAGCAGTACTTC.

CDR3 region: CASSPDPPDNEQFF. For the CDR3, the DNA is TGCGCCAGCAGCCCGGACCCGCCGGACAATGAGCAGTTCTTC. This chain joins TRBV5-1 and TRBJ2-1; no clear D. In germline, CDR1 is SGHRS, CDR2 YFSETQ. Trimming pared 4 bases from V and 5 bases from J, leaving 13 bases between. The CDR3 covers 14 residues.

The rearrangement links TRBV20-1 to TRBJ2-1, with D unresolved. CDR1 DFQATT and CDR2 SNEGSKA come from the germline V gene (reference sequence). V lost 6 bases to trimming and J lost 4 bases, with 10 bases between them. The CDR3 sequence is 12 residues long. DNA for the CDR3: TGCAGTGCACGGAAGGTGTACAATGAGCAGTTCTTC. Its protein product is CSARKVYNEQFF.

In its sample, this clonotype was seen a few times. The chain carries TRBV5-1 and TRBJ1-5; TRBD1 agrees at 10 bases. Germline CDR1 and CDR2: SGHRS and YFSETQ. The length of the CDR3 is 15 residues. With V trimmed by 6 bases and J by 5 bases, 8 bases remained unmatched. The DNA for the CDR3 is TGCGCCAGCACCGAGACCGGGACAGGGGATCAGCCCCAGCATTTT. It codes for CASTETGTGDQPQHF.

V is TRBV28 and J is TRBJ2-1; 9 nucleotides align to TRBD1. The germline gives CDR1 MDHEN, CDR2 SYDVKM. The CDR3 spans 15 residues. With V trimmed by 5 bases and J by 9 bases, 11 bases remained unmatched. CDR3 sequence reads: CASSALTGGWVEQFF. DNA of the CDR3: TGTGCCAGCAGTGCCCTGACAGGGGGATGGGTTGAGCAGTTCTTC. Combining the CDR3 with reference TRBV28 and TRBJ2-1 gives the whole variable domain DVKVTQSSRYLVKRTGEKVFLECVQDMDHENMFWYRQDPGLGLRLIYFSYDVKMKEKGDIPEGYSVSREKKERFSLILESASTNQTSMYLCASSALTGGWVEQFFGPGTRLTVL.

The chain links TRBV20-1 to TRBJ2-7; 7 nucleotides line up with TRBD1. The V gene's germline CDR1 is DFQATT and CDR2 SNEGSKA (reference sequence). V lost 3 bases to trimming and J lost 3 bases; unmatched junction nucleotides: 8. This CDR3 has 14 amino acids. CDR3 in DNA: TGCAGTGCTAGTGATATTGCAGGGGGCTACGAGCAGTACTTC. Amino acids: CSASDIAGGYEQYF.

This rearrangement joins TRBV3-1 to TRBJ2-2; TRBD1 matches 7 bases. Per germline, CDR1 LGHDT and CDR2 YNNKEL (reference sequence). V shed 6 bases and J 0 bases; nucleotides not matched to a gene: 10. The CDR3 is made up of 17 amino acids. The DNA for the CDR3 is TGTGCCAGCAGTCGCATCATCGGACAGGCGAACACCGGGGAGCTGTTTTTT. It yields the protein CASSRIIGQANTGELFF.

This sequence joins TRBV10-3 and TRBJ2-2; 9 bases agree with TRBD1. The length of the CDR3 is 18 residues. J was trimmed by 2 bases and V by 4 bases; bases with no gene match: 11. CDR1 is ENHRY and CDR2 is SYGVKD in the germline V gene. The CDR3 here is CAISVWGQGDSNTGELFF. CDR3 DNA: TGTGCCATCAGTGTCTGGGGACAGGGCGACTCTAACACCGGGGAGCTGTTTTTT.

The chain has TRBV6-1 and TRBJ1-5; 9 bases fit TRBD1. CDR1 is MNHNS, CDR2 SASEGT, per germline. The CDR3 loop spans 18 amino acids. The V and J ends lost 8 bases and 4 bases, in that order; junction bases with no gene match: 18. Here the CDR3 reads CASRFTGGGYHQNQPQHF. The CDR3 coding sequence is TGTGCCAGCCGCTTTACAGGGGGCGGCTATCACCAAAATCAGCCCCAGCATTTT.

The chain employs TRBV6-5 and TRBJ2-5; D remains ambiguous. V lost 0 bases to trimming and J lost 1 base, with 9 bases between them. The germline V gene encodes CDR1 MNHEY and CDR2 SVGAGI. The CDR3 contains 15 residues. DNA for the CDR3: TGTGCCAGCAGTTACTCTTACGCTATCCAAGAGACCCAGTACTTC. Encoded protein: CASSYSYAIQETQYF.

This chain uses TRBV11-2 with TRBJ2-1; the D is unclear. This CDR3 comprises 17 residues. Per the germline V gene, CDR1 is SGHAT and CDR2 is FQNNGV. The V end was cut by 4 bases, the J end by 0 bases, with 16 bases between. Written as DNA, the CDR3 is TGTGCCAGCAGCTCACCGTGGGTTTCCTTCTCCTACAATGAGCAGTTCTTC. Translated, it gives CASSSPWVSFSYNEQFF.

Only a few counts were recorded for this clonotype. For the CDR3, the DNA is TGCAGCGTTGTCGCAGGGGGATCGGTAACTGAAGCTTTCTTT. Its protein product is CSVVAGGSVTEAFF. The genes are TRBV29-1 and TRBJ1-1; 7 nucleotides match TRBD1. With 4 bases clipped from V and 5 bases from J, the junction kept 10 bases outside the gene matches. The CDR3 covers 14 residues. Germline V gene data show CDR1 as SQVTM and CDR2 as ANQGSEA.

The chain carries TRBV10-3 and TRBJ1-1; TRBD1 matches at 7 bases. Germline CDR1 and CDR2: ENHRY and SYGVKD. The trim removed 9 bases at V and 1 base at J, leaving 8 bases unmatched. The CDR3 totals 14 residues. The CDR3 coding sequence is TGTGCCATAATTCGCGACAGGGCGAACACTGAAGCTTTCTTT. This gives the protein CAIIRDRANTEAFF.

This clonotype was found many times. CDR3 protein: CASSYQAGRMEEQFF. The CDR3, as DNA: TGTGCCAGCAGTTATCAGGCGGGCCGGATGGAAGAGCAGTTCTTC. J is TRBJ2-1 and V is TRBV27, with a tentative D call TRBD2 (5 bases). The CDR3 covers 15 residues. Trimming removed 4 bases at V and 10 bases at J, with 20 bases between. The germline V gene has CDR1 MNHEY and CDR2 SMNVEV (reference sequence).

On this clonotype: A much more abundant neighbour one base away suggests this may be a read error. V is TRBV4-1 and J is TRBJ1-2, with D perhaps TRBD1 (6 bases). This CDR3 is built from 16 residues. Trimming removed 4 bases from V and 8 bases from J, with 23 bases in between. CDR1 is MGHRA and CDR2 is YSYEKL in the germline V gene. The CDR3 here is CASSPSGAGDLWGYTF. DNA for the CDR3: TGCGCCAGCAGCCCGTCCGGGGCAGGGGACTTATGGGGCTACACCTTC.

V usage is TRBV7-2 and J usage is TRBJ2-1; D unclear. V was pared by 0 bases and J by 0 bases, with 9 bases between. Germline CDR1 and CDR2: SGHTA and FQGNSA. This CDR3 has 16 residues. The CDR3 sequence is CASSLAVLSSYNEQFF. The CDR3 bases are TGTGCCAGCAGCTTAGCGGTATTGAGCTCCTACAATGAGCAGTTCTTC.

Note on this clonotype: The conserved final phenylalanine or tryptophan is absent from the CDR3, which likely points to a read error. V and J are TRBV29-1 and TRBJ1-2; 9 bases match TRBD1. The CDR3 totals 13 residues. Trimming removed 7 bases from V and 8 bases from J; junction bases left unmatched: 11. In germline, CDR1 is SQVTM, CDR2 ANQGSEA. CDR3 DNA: TGCAGCGCATGGGACAGGGCTTTGAGAGGCTACACCTTG. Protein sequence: CSAWDRALRGYTL.

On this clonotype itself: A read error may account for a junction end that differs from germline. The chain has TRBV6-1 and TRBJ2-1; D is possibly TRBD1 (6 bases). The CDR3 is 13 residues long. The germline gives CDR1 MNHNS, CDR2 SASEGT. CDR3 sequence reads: CASSAGQYTEQFF. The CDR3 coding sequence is TGTGCCAGCAGTGCCGGACAGTACACTGAGCAGTTCTTC.

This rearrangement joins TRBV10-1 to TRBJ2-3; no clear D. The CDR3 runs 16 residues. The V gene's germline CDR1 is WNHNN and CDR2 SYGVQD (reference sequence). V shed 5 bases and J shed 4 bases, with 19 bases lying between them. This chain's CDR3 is CASSPRSRSSADTQYF. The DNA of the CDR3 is TGCGCCAGCAGTCCGCGTAGCAGGAGTTCGGCAGATACGCAGTATTTT.

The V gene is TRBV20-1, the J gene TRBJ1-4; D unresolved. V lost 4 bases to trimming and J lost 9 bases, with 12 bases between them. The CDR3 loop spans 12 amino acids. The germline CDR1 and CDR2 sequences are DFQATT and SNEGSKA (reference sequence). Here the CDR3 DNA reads TGCAGTGCTATAGTGAAGGACCAAAAACTGTTTTTT. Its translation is CSAIVKDQKLFF.

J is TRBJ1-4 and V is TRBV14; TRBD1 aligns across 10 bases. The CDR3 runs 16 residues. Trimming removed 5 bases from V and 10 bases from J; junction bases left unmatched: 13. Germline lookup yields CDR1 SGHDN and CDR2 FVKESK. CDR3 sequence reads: CASSRSSGTGARKLFF. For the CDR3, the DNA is TGTGCCAGCAGCAGGTCCTCCGGGACAGGGGCCCGAAAACTGTTTTTT.

Here the CDR3 DNA reads TGTGCCATCAAGGCGACAGAGGATGAAAAACTGTTTTTT. It encodes CAIKATEDEKLFF. The genes are TRBV10-3 and TRBJ1-4; D possibly corresponds to TRBD1 (5 bases). The CDR3 spans 13 residues. The ends were cut back, 7 bases at V and 6 bases at J, with 12 bases in the middle. CDR1 is ENHRY, CDR2 SYGVKD, per germline.

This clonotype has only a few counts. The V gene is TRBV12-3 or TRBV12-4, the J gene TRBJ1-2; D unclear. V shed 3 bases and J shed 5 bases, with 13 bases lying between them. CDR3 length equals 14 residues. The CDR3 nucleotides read TGTGCCAGCAGTTTCGAGCTGGCCAGTTATGGCTACACCTTC. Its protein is CASSFELASYGYTF.